The 2 T cell receptor beta chains below all came from one sample that was sequenced in a study of CD8 T cells in ankylosing spondylitis. Study-wide results and limits: The study identified a TCR beta motif of eight highly homologous variants that appeared characteristic of ankylosing spondylitis blood.

These TCRs are of unknown antigen specificity. TCRdb fed the 5' RACE reads into MiXCR, producing one record per CDR3 protein. The repertoire holds 200,000 to 250,000 distinct CDR3 sequences, with about 7.3% as singletons. The sequencing sample was made of blood, either unsorted or a sorted T cell fraction (not recorded which). These receptors were taken from a male donor with ankylosing spondylitis.

The rearrangement joins TRBV7-2 to TRBJ2-3; 13 nucleotides line up with TRBD2. CDR1 is SGHTA, CDR2 FQGNSA, per germline. V lost 5 bases, J lost 2 bases, and 7 bases stayed unmatched. The CDR3 totals 17 residues. CDR3 nucleotides: TGTGCCAGCAGCGCCACACTAGCGGGAGGGCCCACAGATACGCAGTATTTT. This encodes CASSATLAGGPTDTQYF.

This clonotype was seen repeatedly, ten times or more. V gene TRBV29-1 combines with J gene TRBJ2-1, with 7 bases lining up with TRBD2. V was clipped by 5 bases and J by 9 bases; unmatched bases: 16. CDR3 length equals 15 residues. Germline CDR1 is SQVTM and CDR2 is ANQGSEA. The CDR3 region is CSVFGGRIPPSEQFF. The DNA for the CDR3 is TGCAGCGTTTTCGGGGGGAGGATTCCGCCAAGTGAGCAGTTCTTC.